The source of this TCR beta chain is a study of patients and donors after allogeneic stem cell transplantation. TCRdb passed the RT-PCR reads through MiXCR, listing each CDR3 protein once. The sample lists about 70,000 distinct CDR3 sequences; around 27% were seen once. In its sample, this clonotype was seen a few times. CDR1 and CDR2 (germline): SGHAT, FQNNGV. V was pared by 4 bases and J by 1 base, with 3 bases between. The CDR3 totals 12 residues. The rearrangement links TRBV11-2 to TRBJ2-3, with D hard to call. Material for sequencing was blood, either unsorted or a sorted T cell fraction (not recorded which). This clonotype was sampled from a human donor who was either an allogeneic HSCT recipient or a stem cell or donor lymphocyte infusion donor (not recorded which). It is not recorded whose cells these are; they may come from a transplant donor. Written as DNA, the CDR3 is TGTGCCAGCAGCTACCGCACAGATACGCAGTATTTT. Translation: CASSYRTDTQYF.